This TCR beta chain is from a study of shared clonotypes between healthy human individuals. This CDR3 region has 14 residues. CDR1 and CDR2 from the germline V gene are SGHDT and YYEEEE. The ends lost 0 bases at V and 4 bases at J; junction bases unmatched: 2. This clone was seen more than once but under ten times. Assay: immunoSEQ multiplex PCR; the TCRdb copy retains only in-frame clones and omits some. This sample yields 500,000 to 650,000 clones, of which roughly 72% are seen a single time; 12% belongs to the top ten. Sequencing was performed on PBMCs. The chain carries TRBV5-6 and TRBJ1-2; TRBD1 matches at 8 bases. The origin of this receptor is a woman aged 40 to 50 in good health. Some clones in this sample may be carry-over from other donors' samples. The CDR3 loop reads CASSLARGLYGYTF. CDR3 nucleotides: TGTGCCAGCAGCTTGGCCAGGGGGCTCTATGGCTACACCTTC.